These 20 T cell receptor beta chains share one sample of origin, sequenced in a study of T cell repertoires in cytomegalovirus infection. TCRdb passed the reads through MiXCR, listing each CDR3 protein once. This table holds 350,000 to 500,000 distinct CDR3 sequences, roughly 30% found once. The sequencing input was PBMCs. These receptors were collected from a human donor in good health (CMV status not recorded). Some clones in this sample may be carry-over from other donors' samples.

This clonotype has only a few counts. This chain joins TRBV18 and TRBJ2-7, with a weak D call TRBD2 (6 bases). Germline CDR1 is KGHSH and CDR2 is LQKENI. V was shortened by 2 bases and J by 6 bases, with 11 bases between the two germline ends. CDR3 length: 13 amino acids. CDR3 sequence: CASSPGTSAEQYF. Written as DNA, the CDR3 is TGTGCCAGCTCACCAGGGACTTCGGCCGAGCAGTACTTC.

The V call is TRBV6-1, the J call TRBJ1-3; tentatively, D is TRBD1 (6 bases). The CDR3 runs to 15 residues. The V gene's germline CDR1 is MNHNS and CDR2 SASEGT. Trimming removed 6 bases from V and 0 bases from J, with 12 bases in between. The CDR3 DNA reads TGTGCCAGCAGGGACGACAGGTCCTCTGGAAACACCATATATTTT. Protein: CASRDDRSSGNTIYF.

CDR3 nucleotides: TGTGCCAGCAGTTCACACAGGTTAAGCTCCTACGAGCAGTACTTC. Amino acids: CASSSHRLSSYEQYF. The rearrangement joins TRBV12-3 or TRBV12-4 to TRBJ2-7; the D gene is possibly TRBD1 (5 bases). V lost 4 bases, J lost 0 bases, and 13 bases lay in between. CDR3 length: 15 amino acids.

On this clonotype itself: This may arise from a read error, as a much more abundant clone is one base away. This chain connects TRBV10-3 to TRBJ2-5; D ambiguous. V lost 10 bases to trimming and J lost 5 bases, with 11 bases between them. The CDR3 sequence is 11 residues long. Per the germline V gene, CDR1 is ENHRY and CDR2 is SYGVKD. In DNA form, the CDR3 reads TGTGCCACCAAAGTGACGGAGACCCAGTACTTC. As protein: CATKVTETQYF.

Here the CDR3 DNA reads TGTGCCAGTAGTATAGTACTTCGAGGGTCCTACAATGAGCAGTTCTTC. This codes for CASSIVLRGSYNEQFF. The chain joins TRBV19 to TRBJ2-1, with TRBD2 as a possible D gene (5 bases). The CDR3 totals 16 residues. CDR1 is LNHDA, CDR2 SQIVND, per germline (reference sequence). Trimming stripped 1 base from V and 1 base from J, with 11 bases between.

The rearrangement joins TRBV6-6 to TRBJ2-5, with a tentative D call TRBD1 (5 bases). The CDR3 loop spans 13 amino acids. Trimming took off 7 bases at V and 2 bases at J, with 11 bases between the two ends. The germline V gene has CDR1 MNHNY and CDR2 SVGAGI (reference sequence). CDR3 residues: CASKRQFQETQYF. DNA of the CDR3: TGTGCCAGCAAAAGACAGTTTCAAGAGACCCAGTACTTC.

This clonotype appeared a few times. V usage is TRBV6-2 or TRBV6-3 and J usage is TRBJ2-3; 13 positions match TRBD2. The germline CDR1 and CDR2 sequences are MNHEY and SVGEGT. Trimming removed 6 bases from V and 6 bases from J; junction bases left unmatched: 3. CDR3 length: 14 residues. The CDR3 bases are TGTGCCAGCAGAGGACTAGCGGGAGTCGATACGCAGTATTTT. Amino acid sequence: CASRGLAGVDTQYF.

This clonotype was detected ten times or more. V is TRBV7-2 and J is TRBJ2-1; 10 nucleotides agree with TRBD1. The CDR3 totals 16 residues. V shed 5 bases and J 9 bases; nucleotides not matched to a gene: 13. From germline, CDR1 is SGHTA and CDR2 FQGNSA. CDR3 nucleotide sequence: TGTGCCAGCAGCCAAACCCGGGACAGGGGTCGGTTTGAGCAGTTCTTC. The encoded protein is CASSQTRDRGRFEQFF.

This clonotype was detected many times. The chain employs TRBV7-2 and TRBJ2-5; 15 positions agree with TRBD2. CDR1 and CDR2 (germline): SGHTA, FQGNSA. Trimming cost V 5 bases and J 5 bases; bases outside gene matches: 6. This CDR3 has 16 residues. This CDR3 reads CASSRGLAGGEETQYF. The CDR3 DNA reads TGTGCCAGCAGCCGGGGACTAGCGGGGGGAGAGGAGACCCAGTACTTC.

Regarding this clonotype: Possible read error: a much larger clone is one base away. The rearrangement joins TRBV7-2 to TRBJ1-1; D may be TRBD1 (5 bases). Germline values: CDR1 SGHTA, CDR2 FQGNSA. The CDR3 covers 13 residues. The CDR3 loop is CSSSPRRGTEAFF. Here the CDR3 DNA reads TGTTCCAGCAGCCCCCGTCGGGGGACTGAAGCTTTCTTT.

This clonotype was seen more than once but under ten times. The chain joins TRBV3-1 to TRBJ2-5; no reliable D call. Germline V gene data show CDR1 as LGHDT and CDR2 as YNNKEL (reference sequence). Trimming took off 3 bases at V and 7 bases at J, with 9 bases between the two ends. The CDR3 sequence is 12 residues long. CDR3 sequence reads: CASSHLLGTQYF. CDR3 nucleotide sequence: TGTGCCAGCAGCCACCTTTTGGGGACCCAGTACTTC.

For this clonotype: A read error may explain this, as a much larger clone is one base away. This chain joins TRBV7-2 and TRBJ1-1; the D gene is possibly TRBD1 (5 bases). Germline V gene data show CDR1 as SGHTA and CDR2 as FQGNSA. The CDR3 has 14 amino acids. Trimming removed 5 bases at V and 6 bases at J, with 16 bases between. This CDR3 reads CASSTRGARAEAFF. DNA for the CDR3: TGTGCCAGCAGCACCCGGGGCGCAAGGGCTGAAGCTTTCTTT.

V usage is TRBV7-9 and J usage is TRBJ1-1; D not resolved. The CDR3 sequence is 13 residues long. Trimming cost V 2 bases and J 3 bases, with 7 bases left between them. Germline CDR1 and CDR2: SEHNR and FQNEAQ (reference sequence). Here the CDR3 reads CASSLREDTEAFF. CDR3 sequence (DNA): TGTGCCAGCAGCTTAAGGGAGGACACTGAAGCTTTCTTT.

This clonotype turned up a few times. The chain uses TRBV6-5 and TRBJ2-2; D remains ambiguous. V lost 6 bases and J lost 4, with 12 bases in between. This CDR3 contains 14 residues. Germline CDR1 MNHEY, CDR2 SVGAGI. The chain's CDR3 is CASRIHQPTGELFF. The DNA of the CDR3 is TGTGCCAGCAGAATACACCAGCCCACCGGGGAGCTGTTTTTT.

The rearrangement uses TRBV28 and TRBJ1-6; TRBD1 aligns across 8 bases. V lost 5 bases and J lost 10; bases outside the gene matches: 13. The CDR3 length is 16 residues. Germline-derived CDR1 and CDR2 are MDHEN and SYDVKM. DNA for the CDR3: TGTGCCAGCAGTCTCTTGTCCGGGACAGGTATCTCACCCCTCCACTTT. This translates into CASSLLSGTGISPLHF.

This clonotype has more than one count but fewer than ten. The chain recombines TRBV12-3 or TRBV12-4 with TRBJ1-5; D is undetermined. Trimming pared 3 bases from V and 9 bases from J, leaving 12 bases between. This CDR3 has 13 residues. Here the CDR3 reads CASSFDILGPQHF. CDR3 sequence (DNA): TGTGCCAGCAGTTTTGATATCCTCGGGCCCCAGCATTTT.

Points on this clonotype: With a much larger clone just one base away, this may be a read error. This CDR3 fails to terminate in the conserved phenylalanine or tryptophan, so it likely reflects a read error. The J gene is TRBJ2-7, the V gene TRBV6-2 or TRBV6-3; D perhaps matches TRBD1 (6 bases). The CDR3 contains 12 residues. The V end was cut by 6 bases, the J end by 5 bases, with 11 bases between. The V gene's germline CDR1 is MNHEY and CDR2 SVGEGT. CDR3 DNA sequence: TGTGCCAGCAGAAACAGGGACCACGAGCAGTACTTA. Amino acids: CASRNRDHEQYL.

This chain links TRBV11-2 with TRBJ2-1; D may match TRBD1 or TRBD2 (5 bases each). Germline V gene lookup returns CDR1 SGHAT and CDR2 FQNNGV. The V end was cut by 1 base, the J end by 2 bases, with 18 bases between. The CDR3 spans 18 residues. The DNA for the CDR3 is TGTGCCAGCAGCTTAGGTATTATCCGGGACCCTACCTACAATGAGCAGTTCTTC. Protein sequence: CASSLGIIRDPTYNEQFF.

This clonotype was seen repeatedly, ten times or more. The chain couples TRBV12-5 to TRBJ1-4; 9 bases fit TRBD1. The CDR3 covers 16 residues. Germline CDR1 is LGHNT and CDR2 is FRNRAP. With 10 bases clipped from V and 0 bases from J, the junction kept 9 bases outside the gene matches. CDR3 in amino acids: CAISTGGDTTNEKLFF. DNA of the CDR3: TGTGCTATTTCGACAGGGGGAGATACAACTAATGAAAAACTGTTTTTT.

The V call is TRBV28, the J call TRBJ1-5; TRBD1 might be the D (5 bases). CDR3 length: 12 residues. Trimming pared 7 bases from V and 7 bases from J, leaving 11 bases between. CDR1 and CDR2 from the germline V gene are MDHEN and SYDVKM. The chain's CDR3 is CASMTVEQPQHF. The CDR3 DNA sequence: TGTGCCAGCATGACAGTAGAACAGCCCCAGCATTTT.